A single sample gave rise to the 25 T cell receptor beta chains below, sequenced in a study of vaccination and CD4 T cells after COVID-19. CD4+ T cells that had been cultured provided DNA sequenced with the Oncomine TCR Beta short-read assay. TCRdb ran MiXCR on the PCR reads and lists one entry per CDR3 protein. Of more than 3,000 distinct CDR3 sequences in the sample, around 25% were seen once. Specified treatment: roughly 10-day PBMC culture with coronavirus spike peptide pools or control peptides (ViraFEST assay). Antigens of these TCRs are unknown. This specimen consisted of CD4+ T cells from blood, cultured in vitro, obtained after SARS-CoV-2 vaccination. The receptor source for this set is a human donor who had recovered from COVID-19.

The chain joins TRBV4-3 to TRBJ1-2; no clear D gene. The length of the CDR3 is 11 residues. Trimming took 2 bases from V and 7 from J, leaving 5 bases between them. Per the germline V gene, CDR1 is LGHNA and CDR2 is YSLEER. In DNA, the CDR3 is TGCGCCAGCAGCCAAAATGGTGGCTACACCTTC. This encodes CASSQNGGYTF.

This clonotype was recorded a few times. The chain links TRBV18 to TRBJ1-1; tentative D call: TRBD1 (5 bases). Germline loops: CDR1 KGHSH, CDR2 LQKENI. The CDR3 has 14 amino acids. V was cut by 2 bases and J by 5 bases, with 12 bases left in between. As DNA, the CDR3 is TGTGCCAGCTCACCAGGGACCGGGGGGACTGAAGCTTTCTTT. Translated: CASSPGTGGTEAFF.

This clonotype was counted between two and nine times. The CDR3 region is CASLLGYGYTF. In DNA, the CDR3 is TGTGCCAGCCTCCTCGGCTATGGCTACACCTTC. This sequence joins TRBV21-1 and TRBJ1-2. TRBV21-1 is a pseudogene. CDR3 length: 11 amino acids.

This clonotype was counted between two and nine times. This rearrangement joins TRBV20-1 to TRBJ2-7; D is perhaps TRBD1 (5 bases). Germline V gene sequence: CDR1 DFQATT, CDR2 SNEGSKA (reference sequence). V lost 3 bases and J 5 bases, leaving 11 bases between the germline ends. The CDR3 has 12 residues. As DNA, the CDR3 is TGCAGTGCTAGCCGACAGATCGACGAGCAGTACTTC. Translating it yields CSASRQIDEQYF.

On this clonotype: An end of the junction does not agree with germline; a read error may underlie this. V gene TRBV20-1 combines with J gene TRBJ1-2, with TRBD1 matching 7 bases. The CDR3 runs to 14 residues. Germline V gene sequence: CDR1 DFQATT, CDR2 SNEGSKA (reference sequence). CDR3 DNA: TGCAGTGCTTCGGGACAGACTTTGAACTATGGCCACACCTTC. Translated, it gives CSASGQTLNYGHTF.

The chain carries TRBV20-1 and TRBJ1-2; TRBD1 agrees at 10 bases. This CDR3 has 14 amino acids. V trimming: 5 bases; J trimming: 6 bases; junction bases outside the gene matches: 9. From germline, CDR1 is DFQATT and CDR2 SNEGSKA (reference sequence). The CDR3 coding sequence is TGCAGTGCTGGGGGGGGACAGGGGCGCCATGGCTACACCTTC. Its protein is CSAGGGQGRHGYTF.

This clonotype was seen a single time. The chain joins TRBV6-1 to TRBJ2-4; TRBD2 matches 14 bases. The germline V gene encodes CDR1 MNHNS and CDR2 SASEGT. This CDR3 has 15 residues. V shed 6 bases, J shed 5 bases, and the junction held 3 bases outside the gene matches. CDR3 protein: CASSQTSGGENIQYF. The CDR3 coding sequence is TGTGCCAGCAGCCAGACTAGCGGGGGGGAAAACATTCAGTACTTC.

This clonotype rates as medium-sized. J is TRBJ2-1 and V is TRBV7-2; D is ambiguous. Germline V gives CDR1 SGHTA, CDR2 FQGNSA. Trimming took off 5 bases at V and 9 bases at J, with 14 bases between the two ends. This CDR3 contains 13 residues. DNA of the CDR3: TGTGCCAGCAGCATACTGCAGCTCGGTGAGCAGTTCTTC. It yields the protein CASSILQLGEQFF.

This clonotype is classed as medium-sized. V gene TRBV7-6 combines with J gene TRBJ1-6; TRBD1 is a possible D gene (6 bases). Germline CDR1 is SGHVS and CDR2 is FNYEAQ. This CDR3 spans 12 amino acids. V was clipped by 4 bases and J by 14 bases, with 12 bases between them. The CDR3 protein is CASSSLQGTLHF. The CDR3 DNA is TGTGCCAGCAGCTCACTACAGGGCACCCTCCACTTT.

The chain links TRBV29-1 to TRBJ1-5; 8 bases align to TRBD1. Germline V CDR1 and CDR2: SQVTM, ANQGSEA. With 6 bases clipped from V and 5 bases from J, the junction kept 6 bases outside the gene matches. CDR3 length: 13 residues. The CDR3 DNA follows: TGCAGCGTAACGACAGGGGTGGATCAGCCCCAGCATTTT. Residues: CSVTTGVDQPQHF.

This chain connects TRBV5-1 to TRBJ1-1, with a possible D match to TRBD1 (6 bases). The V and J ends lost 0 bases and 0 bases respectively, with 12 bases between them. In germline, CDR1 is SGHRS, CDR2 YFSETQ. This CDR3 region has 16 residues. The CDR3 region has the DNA TGCGCCAGCAGCTTGGTCCCGGGGGACATGAACACTGAAGCTTTCTTT. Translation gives CASSLVPGDMNTEAFF.

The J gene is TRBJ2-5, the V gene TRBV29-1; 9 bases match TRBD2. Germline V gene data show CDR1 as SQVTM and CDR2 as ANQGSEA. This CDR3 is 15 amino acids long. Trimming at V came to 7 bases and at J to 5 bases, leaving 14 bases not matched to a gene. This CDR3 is CSGTTSRGGVETQYF. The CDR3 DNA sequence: TGCAGCGGGACCACTTCGCGGGGGGGCGTCGAGACCCAGTACTTC.

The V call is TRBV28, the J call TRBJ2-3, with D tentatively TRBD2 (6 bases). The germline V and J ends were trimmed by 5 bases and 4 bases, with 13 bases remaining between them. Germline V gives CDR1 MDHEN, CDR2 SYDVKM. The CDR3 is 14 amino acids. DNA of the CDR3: TGTGCCAGCAGTGGACTAAGAGGGGCAGATACGCAGTATTTT. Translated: CASSGLRGADTQYF. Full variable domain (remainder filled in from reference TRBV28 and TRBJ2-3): DVKVTQSSRYLVKRTGEKVFLECVQDMDHENMFWYRQDPGLGLRLIYFSYDVKMKEKGDIPEGYSVSREKKERFSLILESASTNQTSMYLCASSGLRGADTQYFGPGTRLTVL.

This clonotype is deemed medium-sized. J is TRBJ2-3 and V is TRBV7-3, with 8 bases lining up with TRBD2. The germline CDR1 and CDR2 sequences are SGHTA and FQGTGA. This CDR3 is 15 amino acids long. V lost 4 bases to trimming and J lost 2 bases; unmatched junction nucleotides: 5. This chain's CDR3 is CASSSAGVYTDTQYF. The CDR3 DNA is TGTGCCAGCAGCTCAGCGGGGGTATACACAGATACGCAGTATTTT.

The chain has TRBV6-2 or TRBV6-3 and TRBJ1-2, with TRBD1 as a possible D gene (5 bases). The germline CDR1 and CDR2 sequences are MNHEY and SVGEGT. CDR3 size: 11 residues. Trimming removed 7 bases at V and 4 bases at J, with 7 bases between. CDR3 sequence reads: CASTGFYGYTF. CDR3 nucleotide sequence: TGTGCCAGCACAGGGTTCTATGGCTACACCTTC.

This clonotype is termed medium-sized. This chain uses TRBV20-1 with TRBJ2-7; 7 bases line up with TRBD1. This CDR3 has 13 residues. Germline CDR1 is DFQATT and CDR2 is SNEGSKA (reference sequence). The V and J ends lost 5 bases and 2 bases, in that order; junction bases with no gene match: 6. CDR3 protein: CSAVDREPYEQYF. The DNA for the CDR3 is TGCAGTGCTGTCGACAGGGAACCCTACGAGCAGTACTTC.

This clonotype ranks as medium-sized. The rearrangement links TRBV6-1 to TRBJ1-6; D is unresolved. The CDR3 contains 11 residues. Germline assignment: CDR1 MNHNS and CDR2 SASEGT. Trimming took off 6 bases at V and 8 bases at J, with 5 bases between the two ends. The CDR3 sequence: CASRVHSPLHF. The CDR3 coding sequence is TGTGCCAGCAGAGTTCATTCACCCCTCCACTTT.

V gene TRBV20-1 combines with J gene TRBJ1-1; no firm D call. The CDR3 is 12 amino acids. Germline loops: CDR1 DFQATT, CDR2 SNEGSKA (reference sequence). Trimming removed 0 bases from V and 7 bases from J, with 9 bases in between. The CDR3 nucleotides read TGCAGTGCTAGAGAGTTCGAATATGAAGCTTTCTTT. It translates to CSAREFEYEAFF.

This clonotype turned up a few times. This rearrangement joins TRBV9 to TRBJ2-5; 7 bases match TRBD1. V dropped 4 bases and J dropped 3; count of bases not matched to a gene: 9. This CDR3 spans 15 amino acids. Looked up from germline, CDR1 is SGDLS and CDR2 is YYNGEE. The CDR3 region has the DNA TGTGCCAGCAGCCCGAGCGGACAGGCAGAAGAGACCCAGTACTTC. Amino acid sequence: CASSPSGQAEETQYF.

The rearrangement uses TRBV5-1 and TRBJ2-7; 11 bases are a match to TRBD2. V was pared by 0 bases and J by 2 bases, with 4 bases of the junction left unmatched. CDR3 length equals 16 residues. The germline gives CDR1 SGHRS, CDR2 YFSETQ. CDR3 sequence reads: CASSLVGTSGTYEQYF. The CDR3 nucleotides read TGCGCCAGCAGCTTGGTAGGGACTAGCGGTACCTACGAGCAGTACTTC.

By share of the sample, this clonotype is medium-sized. As DNA, the CDR3 is TGTGCCAGCAGCCCGAGGGACAGGGGCTCTGGAAACACCATATATTTT. Translated, it gives CASSPRDRGSGNTIYF. The gene calls are TRBV7-8 and TRBJ1-3; 10 nucleotides align to TRBD1. The CDR3 has 16 amino acids. V was clipped by 5 bases and J by 0 bases; unmatched bases: 4. Germline CDR1 reads SGHVS; CDR2 reads FQNEAQ.

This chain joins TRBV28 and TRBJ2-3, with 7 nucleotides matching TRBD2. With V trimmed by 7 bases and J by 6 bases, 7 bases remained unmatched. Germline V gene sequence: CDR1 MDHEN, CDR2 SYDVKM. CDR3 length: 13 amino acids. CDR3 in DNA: TGTGCCAGCACGCCAGCGGGATGGGATACGCAGTATTTT. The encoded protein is CASTPAGWDTQYF.

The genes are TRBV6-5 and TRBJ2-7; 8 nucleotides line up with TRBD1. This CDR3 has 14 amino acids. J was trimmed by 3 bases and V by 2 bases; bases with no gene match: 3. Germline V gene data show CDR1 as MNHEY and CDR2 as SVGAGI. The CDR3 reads CASSYGQGSYEQYF. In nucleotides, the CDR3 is TGTGCCAGCAGTTACGGACAGGGAAGCTACGAGCAGTACTTC.

This CDR3 reads CASSQQTGNQETQYF. The CDR3 DNA reads as TGCGCCAGCAGCCAGCAGACAGGGAACCAAGAGACCCAGTACTTC. The chain joins TRBV4-3 to TRBJ2-5; 7 positions agree with TRBD1. This CDR3 comprises 15 residues. Per germline, CDR1 LGHNA and CDR2 YSLEER. V was pared by 3 bases and J by 0 bases, with 4 bases of the junction left unmatched.

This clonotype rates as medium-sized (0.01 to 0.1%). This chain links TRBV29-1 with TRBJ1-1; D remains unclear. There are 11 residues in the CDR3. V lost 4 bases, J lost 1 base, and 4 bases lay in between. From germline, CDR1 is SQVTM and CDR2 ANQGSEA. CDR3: CSVGRNTEAFF. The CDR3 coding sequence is TGCAGCGTTGGACGGAACACTGAAGCTTTCTTT.